Presented here are 28 T cell receptor beta chains from one specimen sequenced in a study of cytomegalovirus exposure and HLA in healthy donors. The study ran its PCR with 60 Vbeta and 13 Jbeta primers. Assay: immunoSEQ multiplex PCR; the TCRdb copy retains only in-frame clones and omits some. The sample holds 55,000 to 65,000 clones; 85% are singletons and the top ten take about 10%. The sample comprised PBMCs. These receptors were collected from a female donor in good health and CMV-seronegative.

The chain employs TRBV6-4 and TRBJ2-6, with 7 bases matching TRBD2. V lost 4 bases and J lost 0; bases outside the gene matches: 12. This CDR3 region has 19 residues. CDR1 and CDR2 (germline): MRHNA, SNTAGT. The CDR3 sequence: CASSGRVGGTYSGANVLTF. As DNA, the CDR3 is TGTGCCAGCAGTGGGAGGGTCGGGGGGACTTACTCTGGGGCCAACGTCCTGACTTTC.

The chain links TRBV6-5 to TRBJ2-1; 7 nucleotides agree with TRBD2. The junction had 2 bases not matched to a gene; V was cut back by 2 bases and J by 1 base. Germline CDR1 is MNHEY and CDR2 is SVGAGI. This CDR3 comprises 15 residues. The CDR3 sequence: CASSYQRGSYNEQFF. CDR3 DNA: TGTGCCAGCAGTTACCAGCGGGGATCCTACAATGAGCAGTTCTTC.

V usage is TRBV7-9 and J usage is TRBJ1-1, with D possibly being TRBD1 (6 bases). The CDR3 has 16 residues. The V end lost 3 bases, the J end lost 3 bases, and 17 bases lay between the germline ends. The V gene's germline CDR1 is SEHNR and CDR2 FQNEAQ (reference sequence). The CDR3 reads CASSLKVGGLYTEAFF. The DNA of the CDR3 is TGTGCCAGCAGCTTGAAGGTTGGGGGCCTGTACACTGAAGCTTTCTTT.

The chain uses TRBV11-2 and TRBJ2-7, with 13 bases lining up with TRBD2. V was clipped by 5 bases and J by 2 bases; unmatched bases: 0. CDR1 SGHAT and CDR2 FQNNGV come from the germline V gene. This CDR3 is built from 14 residues. The CDR3 DNA reads as TGTGCCAGCAGCGGGACTAGCGGGGCCTACGAGCAGTACTTC. This codes for CASSGTSGAYEQYF.

The genes are TRBV7-9 and TRBJ1-2; a weak D match, TRBD1 (6 bases). Trimming took off 5 bases at V and 1 base at J, with 14 bases between the two ends. Germline-derived CDR1 and CDR2 are SEHNR and FQNEAQ (reference sequence). The CDR3 extends over 15 amino acids. As DNA, the CDR3 is TGTGCCAGCAGCCAAGGGACATGGCATAACTATGGCTACACCTTC. This codes for CASSQGTWHNYGYTF.

The chain joins TRBV27 to TRBJ1-1; 7 positions match TRBD1. The CDR3 has 16 amino acids. Unmatched junction bases numbered 8, after V lost 4 bases and J lost 0 bases. Per the germline V gene, CDR1 is MNHEY and CDR2 is SMNVEV (reference sequence). The CDR3 sequence: CASSWKGAGMNTEAFF. The CDR3, as DNA: TGTGCCAGCAGTTGGAAGGGGGCGGGCATGAACACTGAAGCTTTCTTT.

The rearrangement uses TRBV6-5 and TRBJ2-1; D remains unclear. Germline CDR1 MNHEY, CDR2 SVGAGI. Trimming shortened V by 6 bases and J by 5 bases, and 14 bases separated the two germline ends. The CDR3 loop spans 14 amino acids. CDR3 sequence reads: CASRSPGSHNEQFF. Here the CDR3 DNA reads TGTGCCAGCAGATCCCCCGGGTCCCACAATGAGCAGTTCTTC.

This clone is a singleton in its sample. V is TRBV21-1 and J is TRBJ2-5; the table calls TRBD2, which could not be checked here. TRBV21-1 is described as a pseudogene. This CDR3 is 18 amino acids long. CDR3 nucleotides: TGTGCCAGCAGCTACGGGACTAGCTCTCCAAGGTACCAAGAGACCCAGTACTTC. Translated: CASSYGTSSPRYQETQYF.

The rearrangement joins TRBV6-6 to TRBJ2-7, with 9 bases that match TRBD1. The CDR3 spans 14 residues. The J segment lost 1 base and the V segment lost 6 bases, leaving 4 bases of the junction unmatched. CDR1 MNHNY and CDR2 SVGAGI come from the germline V gene (reference sequence). The CDR3 is CASRAGTGSYEQYF. The CDR3, as DNA: TGTGCCAGCAGAGCCGGGACAGGGTCCTACGAGCAGTACTTC.

In this sample, this clone turned up a few times. The chain carries TRBV7-8 and TRBJ2-3; TRBD2 is a possible D gene (6 bases). Germline V gene sequence: CDR1 SGHVS, CDR2 FQNEAQ. The CDR3 totals 17 residues. V lost 3 bases and J lost 6, with 22 bases in between. CDR3 sequence: CASSFGVPGVVGDTQYF. The CDR3 coding sequence is TGTGCCAGCAGCTTTGGGGTGCCGGGAGTTGTTGGGGATACGCAGTATTTT.

The rearrangement joins TRBV11-2 to TRBJ2-2; 11 bases fit TRBD2. Trimming took 5 bases from V and 5 from J; bases not matched to a gene: 7. CDR1 and CDR2 from the germline V gene are SGHAT and FQNNGV. This CDR3 region has 16 residues. The CDR3 reads CASSNRLAGRTGELFF. In nucleotides, the CDR3 is TGTGCCAGCAGCAACCGACTAGCGGGGAGAACCGGGGAGCTGTTTTTT.

This chain connects TRBV28 to TRBJ2-1; 8 bases agree with TRBD2. CDR1 and CDR2 from the germline V gene are MDHEN and SYDVKM. J gave up 2 bases and V 5 bases, and 8 bases lay outside the gene matches. The CDR3 spans 16 residues. CDR3 loop: CASSPGSGNTYNEQFF. CDR3 coding DNA: TGTGCCAGCAGTCCGGGTAGCGGGAACACCTACAATGAGCAGTTCTTC.

This chain uses TRBV5-1 with TRBJ2-1; 7 nucleotides line up with TRBD2. V was pared by 1 base and J by 4 bases, with 5 bases of the junction left unmatched. There are 15 residues in the CDR3. Germline loops: CDR1 SGHRS, CDR2 YFSETQ. CDR3 nucleotides: TGCGCCAGCAGCTTGACGTCTAGCGGTTACAATGAGCAGTTCTTC. Encoded protein: CASSLTSSGYNEQFF.

V gene TRBV18 combines with J gene TRBJ2-7, with TRBD2 matching over 11 bases. Germline V gene sequence: CDR1 KGHSH, CDR2 LQKENI. The CDR3 has 21 amino acids. The V and J ends lost 3 bases and 2 bases, in that order; junction bases with no gene match: 21. For the CDR3, the DNA is TGTGCCAGCTCACCCTTTGAGGAAGGTCTAGCGGGAGGTCCCCTACCCTACGAGCAGTACTTC. Amino acids: CASSPFEEGLAGGPLPYEQYF.

The chain carries TRBV7-2 and TRBJ2-2; 7 nucleotides agree with TRBD1. The ends lost 5 bases at V and 7 bases at J; junction bases unmatched: 7. Per the germline V gene, CDR1 is SGHTA and CDR2 is FQGNSA. This CDR3 is built from 14 residues. The DNA of the CDR3 is TGTGCCAGCAGCCCCGAGACAGGGTTCGGGGAGCTGTTTTTT. It specifies CASSPETGFGELFF.

The CDR3, as DNA: TGTGCCAGCAGCTTAAGGACGGGGTCGAATGAGCAGTTCTTC. It codes for CASSLRTGSNEQFF. The chain couples TRBV7-8 to TRBJ2-1; weak D call: TRBD2 (5 bases). Per germline, CDR1 SGHVS and CDR2 FQNEAQ. Trimming took off 2 bases at V and 7 bases at J, with 12 bases between the two ends. CDR3 length: 14 amino acids.

This chain joins TRBV9 and TRBJ1-4; 9 nucleotides align to TRBD1. This CDR3 region has 16 residues. Losses at the gene ends were 4 bases for V and 3 bases for J; bases not matched to a gene: 7. Per the germline V gene, CDR1 is SGDLS and CDR2 is YYNGEE. For the CDR3, the DNA is TGTGCCAGCAGCACCGGGACAGGGTTATCTAATGAAAAACTGTTTTTT. Translating gives CASSTGTGLSNEKLFF. The variable domain in full, with the rest retrieved from reference TRBV9 and TRBJ1-4, is DSGVTQTPKHLITATGQRVTLRCSPRSGDLSVYWYQQSLDQGLQFLIQYYNGEERAKGNILERFSAQQFPDLHSELNLSSLELGDSALYFCASSTGTGLSNEKLFFGSGTQLSVL.

V and J are TRBV28 and TRBJ2-7, with 8 bases that match TRBD2. The germline gives CDR1 MDHEN, CDR2 SYDVKM. V lost 7 bases, J lost 2 bases, and 13 bases stayed unmatched. The CDR3 runs 16 residues. The CDR3, as DNA: TGTGCCAGCAACCCCCCGGGAGGGGGGCTAACCTACGAGCAGTACTTC. This gives the protein CASNPPGGGLTYEQYF.

This chain uses TRBV19 with TRBJ1-1, with a weak D call TRBD1 (5 bases). The CDR3 consists of 15 residues. V was clipped by 4 bases and J by 0 bases, with 12 bases between them. The germline CDR1 and CDR2 sequences are LNHDA and SQIVND (reference sequence). The DNA for the CDR3 is TGTGCCAGTAGTAGCGGACAAGAAATGAACACTGAAGCTTTCTTT. This encodes CASSSGQEMNTEAFF.

This rearrangement joins TRBV7-2 to TRBJ1-4; the match to TRBD1 covers 9 bases. V lost 4 bases to trimming and J lost 0 bases; unmatched junction nucleotides: 3. In germline, CDR1 is SGHTA, CDR2 FQGNSA. The CDR3 is made up of 16 amino acids. As DNA, the CDR3 is TGTGCCAGCAGCTCCGGGACAGGGACAACTAATGAAAAACTGTTTTTT. Its translation is CASSSGTGTTNEKLFF.

V is TRBV21-1 and J is TRBJ2-1; TRBD2 reflects the table's D call only, with no check against the DNA. TRBV21-1 is a recognized pseudogene. This CDR3 has 14 amino acids. CDR3 loop: CASSFQRDRGEQFF. CDR3 sequence (DNA): TGTGCCAGCAGCTTCCAGCGGGATCGGGGTGAGCAGTTCTTC.

The chain employs TRBV11-2 and TRBJ2-5; 7 bases align to TRBD2. Per the germline V gene, CDR1 is SGHAT and CDR2 is FQNNGV. V was pared by 1 base and J by 4 bases, with 12 bases of the junction left unmatched. This CDR3 comprises 17 residues. CDR3 bases: TGTGCCAGCAGCTTAGTTGGGGGGGAGGGGCGGCCAGAGACCCAGTACTTC. Its protein is CASSLVGGEGRPETQYF.

This clone was detected a few times. The junction departs from germline at one end; a sequencing error may be responsible. This chain joins TRBV7-9 and TRBJ2-5; 12 bases agree with TRBD1. The CDR3 contains 16 residues. Looked up from germline, CDR1 is SEHNR and CDR2 is FQNEAQ (reference sequence). In DNA form, the CDR3 reads TGTTCCAGCAGCTTAGGGGACAGGGGGCTCCAAGAGACCCAGTACTTC. Its translation: CSSSLGDRGLQETQYF.

The rearrangement joins TRBV11-2 to TRBJ2-1; 9 positions match TRBD1. CDR3 length: 17 amino acids. V shed 3 bases and J 3 bases; nucleotides not matched to a gene: 9. Per germline, CDR1 SGHAT and CDR2 FQNNGV. CDR3 bases: TGTGCCAGCAGCTTCATACCGGGACAGGGAAACTACAATGAGCAGTTCTTC. It translates to CASSFIPGQGNYNEQFF.

The rearrangement joins TRBV18 to TRBJ1-5, with D perhaps matching TRBD1 (6 bases). CDR3 length equals 14 residues. V lost 2 bases and J lost 6, with 11 bases in between. Per germline, CDR1 KGHSH and CDR2 LQKENI. The CDR3 DNA is TGTGCCAGCTCACCATCGAGGGGGTTTCAGCCCCAGCATTTT. Its translation is CASSPSRGFQPQHF.

Only a few counts were recorded for this clone. The chain links TRBV4-3 to TRBJ2-2; 12 nucleotides match TRBD2. This CDR3 is built from 16 residues. V lost 0 bases to trimming and J lost 6 bases; unmatched junction nucleotides: 2. In germline, CDR1 is LGHNA, CDR2 YSLEER. CDR3 in DNA: TGCGCCAGCAGCCAAGAAAGACTAGCGGGAGCCGGGGAGCTGTTTTTT. Translated: CASSQERLAGAGELFF.

This clone came up once. This chain uses TRBV27 with TRBJ1-1; 7 bases align to TRBD1. CDR1 and CDR2 (germline): MNHEY, SMNVEV (reference sequence). Trimming cost V 5 bases and J 4 bases; bases outside gene matches: 7. The CDR3 extends over 14 amino acids. The CDR3 spells CASSPTTGITEAFF. The DNA for the CDR3 is TGTGCCAGCAGTCCTACGACAGGGATCACTGAAGCTTTCTTT.

This chain uses TRBV2 with TRBJ1-5; D remains unclear. The CDR3 is made up of 14 amino acids. With 2 bases removed from V and 7 bases from J, the gap between germline ends came to 12 bases. Per germline, CDR1 SNHLY and CDR2 FYNNEI. The CDR3 region has the DNA TGTGCCAGCAGTGAAACGGCTACGCGGCAGCCCCAGCATTTT. Encoded protein: CASSETATRQPQHF.